The T cell receptor (beta chain) under discussion was sequenced for a study of OX40 agonist ivuxolimab in advanced cancers. Overall study: Three dose-escalation patients had partial responses: one with hepatocellular carcinoma and two with cutaneous melanoma.

Measured with immunoSEQ multiplex PCR; TCRdb has only the in-frame clones, and not every one. In the table there are 55,000 to 65,000 clones, 88% of which are singletons. With 3 bases clipped from V and 2 bases from J, the junction kept 5 bases outside the gene matches. CDR3 length equals 15 residues. The germline V gene has CDR1 LGHNA and CDR2 YNFKEQ. The chain carries TRBV4-2 and TRBJ2-3, with 7 bases fitting TRBD1. Sequenced material: CD4+ or CD8+ T cells sorted from blood, taken in a trial of the OX40 agonist ivuxolimab. The source is an adult with an advanced solid tumor such as melanoma, head and neck, liver or kidney cancer. The CDR3 protein is CASSHGDSATDTQYF. The CDR3 DNA is TGTGCCAGCAGCCATGGGGACAGTGCCACAGATACGCAGTATTTT.